The rows below give T cell receptor beta chains drawn from one sample of a study of blood T cell repertoires in COVID-19. Here immunoSEQ multiplex PCR was the method, and the copy in TCRdb shows in-frame clones only, minus some. The sample yields roughly 36,000 clones, 87% seen once. The sequenced sample was peripheral blood. These TCRs come from a man in his fifties or sixties with active or convalescent COVID-19. Both conserved end residues are part of each CDR3. D genes are given only for firm matches. Where a row states a size, it is once, few, many or the class of an expanded clone; other rows omit it.

d_gene: TRBD1; j_gene: TRBJ2-5; abundance: -; len: 14; v_gene: TRBV6-5; CDR3aa: CASRPGTGGETQYF
d_gene: -; j_gene: TRBJ1-4; abundance: -; len: 13; v_gene: TRBV3-1/TRBV3-2; CDR3aa: CASSRQSNEKLFF
d_gene: TRBD1; j_gene: TRBJ1-3; abundance: -; len: 14; v_gene: TRBV7-9; CDR3aa: CASSLEGAVNTIYF
d_gene: -; j_gene: TRBJ1-1; abundance: -; len: 11; v_gene: TRBV7-9; CDR3aa: CASSLVLEAFF
d_gene: TRBD1; j_gene: TRBJ1-6; abundance: once; len: 14; v_gene: TRBV4-1; CDR3aa: CASSPQGDNSPLHF
d_gene: -; j_gene: TRBJ2-6; abundance: few; len: 15; v_gene: TRBV7-9; CDR3aa: CASSLFYSGANVLTF
d_gene: TRBD1; j_gene: TRBJ1-1; abundance: -; len: 13; v_gene: TRBV11-2; CDR3aa: CASSLAGDRQAFF
d_gene: -; j_gene: TRBJ2-5; abundance: once; len: 12; v_gene: TRBV14; CDR3aa: CASSGPSGTQYF
d_gene: -; j_gene: TRBJ1-6; abundance: -; len: 15; v_gene: TRBV2; CDR3aa: CASSQWRAGGSPLHF
d_gene: -; j_gene: TRBJ2-1; abundance: -; len: 16; v_gene: TRBV27; CDR3aa: CASVDPRQGSYNEQFF
d_gene: -; j_gene: TRBJ1-1; abundance: -; len: 14; v_gene: TRBV2; CDR3aa: CASSFSGANTEAFF
d_gene: TRBD2; j_gene: TRBJ2-1; abundance: -; len: 15; v_gene: TRBV6-4; CDR3aa: CASSDTPSGSNEQFF
d_gene: TRBD1; j_gene: TRBJ2-7; abundance: -; len: 14; v_gene: TRBV10-3; CDR3aa: CAISERTGGDEQYF